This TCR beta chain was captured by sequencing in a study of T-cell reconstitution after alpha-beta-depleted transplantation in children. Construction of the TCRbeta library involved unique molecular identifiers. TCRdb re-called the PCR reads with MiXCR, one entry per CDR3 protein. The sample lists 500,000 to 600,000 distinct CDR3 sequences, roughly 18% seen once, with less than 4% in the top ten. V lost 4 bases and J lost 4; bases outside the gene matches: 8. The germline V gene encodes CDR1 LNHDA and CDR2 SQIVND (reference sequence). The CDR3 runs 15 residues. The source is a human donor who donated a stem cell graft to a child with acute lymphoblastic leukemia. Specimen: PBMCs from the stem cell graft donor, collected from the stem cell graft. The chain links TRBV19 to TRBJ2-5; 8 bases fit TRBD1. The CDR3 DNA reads TGTGCCAGTAGTAGAGGACAGGGCGGTCCAGAGACCCAGTACTTC. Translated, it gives CASSRGQGGPETQYF.